These 19 T cell receptor beta chains came from one sample sequenced in a study of post-analysis software for immune sequencing data. Study-wide findings and caveats: In patients, roughly five TRBV segments were more frequent than in controls, with TRBV5-6, TRBV5-1 and TRBV20-1 among them.

Their target antigens are unknown. Libraries were made from TCR beta cDNA, and they carried unique molecular identifiers. MiXCR was run by TCRdb on the PCR reads, yielding one entry per CDR3 protein. The table lists about half a million distinct CDR3 sequences, approximately 46% of them singletons. The sequenced sample was blood. The receptors were gathered from a girl aged 10-17 years with multiple sclerosis.

The chain employs TRBV5-1 and TRBJ2-1; 10 positions match TRBD2. In germline, CDR1 is SGHRS, CDR2 YFSETQ. V shed 5 bases, J shed 1 base, and the junction held 6 bases outside the gene matches. The CDR3 is 16 amino acids. CDR3 region: CASSTPSGRSYNEQFF. For the CDR3, the DNA is TGCGCCAGCAGTACCCCTAGCGGGAGATCCTACAATGAGCAGTTCTTC.

This chain connects TRBV12-3 or TRBV12-4 to TRBJ2-3; 8 bases are shared with TRBD1. J gave up 4 bases and V 5 bases, and 5 bases lay outside the gene matches. The CDR3 covers 14 residues. CDR3 residues: CASSMTGAADTQYF. CDR3 DNA: TGTGCCAGCAGTATGACAGGGGCGGCAGATACGCAGTATTTT.

The chain links TRBV2 to TRBJ2-5, with 7 bases matching TRBD2. Looked up from germline, CDR1 is SNHLY and CDR2 is FYNNEI. This CDR3 is built from 14 residues. V gave up 1 base and J gave up 2 bases; unmatched junction bases: 1. The CDR3 sequence is CASSEGGLQETQYF. In nucleotides, the CDR3 is TGTGCCAGCAGTGAAGGGGGACTACAAGAGACCCAGTACTTC.

This chain links TRBV28 with TRBJ2-2; D gene ambiguous. The CDR3 length is 17 residues. V was trimmed by 6 bases and J by 5 bases, leaving 22 bases between them. Germline CDR1 MDHEN, CDR2 SYDVKM. CDR3 region: CASSGPGRGLGTGELFF. The CDR3 DNA follows: TGTGCCAGCAGCGGCCCCGGACGAGGATTGGGTACCGGGGAGCTGTTTTTT.

V gene TRBV28 combines with J gene TRBJ2-5; 10 bases agree with TRBD2. TRBJ2-7 explains the end of the DNA better; the J call may be wrong. Per germline, CDR1 MDHEN and CDR2 SYDVKM. The CDR3 loop spans 13 amino acids. The CDR3 DNA reads TGTGCCAGCACTCTAGCGGGAGCGGACGAGCAGTACTTC. Translated, it gives CASTLAGADEQYF.

A few counts support this clonotype. This sequence joins TRBV5-1 and TRBJ2-1; 7 nucleotides match TRBD2. The CDR3 extends over 16 amino acids. Germline trimming cut 0 bases from V and 7 bases from J; bases unmatched to any gene: 10. The germline V gene has CDR1 SGHRS and CDR2 YFSETQ. The CDR3 DNA is TGCGCCAGCAGCTTGGAGCGCGGGGGAAGGAGGAATGAGCAGTTCTTC. Its protein is CASSLERGGRRNEQFF.

This clonotype was observed many times. V is TRBV4-1 and J is TRBJ2-7; D uncertain. The CDR3 totals 13 residues. Deletions cut 2 bases from V and 4 bases from J, with 9 bases between. Germline assignment: CDR1 MGHRA and CDR2 YSYEKL. This CDR3 reads CASSQTGSYEQYF. CDR3 nucleotide sequence: TGCGCCAGCAGCCAAACTGGGTCTTACGAGCAGTACTTC.

The chain recombines TRBV11-2 with TRBJ2-7, with TRBD2 as a possible D gene (5 bases). Per the germline V gene, CDR1 is SGHAT and CDR2 is FQNNGV. The CDR3 sequence is 14 residues long. V was cut by 0 bases and J by 6 bases, with 12 bases left in between. CDR3 sequence reads: CASSLDSGLSEQYF. CDR3 nucleotides: TGTGCCAGCAGCTTAGATTCCGGACTTAGCGAGCAGTACTTC. Full variable domain (missing parts from reference TRBV11-2 and TRBJ2-7): EAGVAQSPRYKIIEKRQSVAFWCNPISGHATLYWYQQILGQGPKLLIQFQNNGVVDDSQLPKDRFSAERLKGVDSTLKIQPAKLEDSAVYLCASSLDSGLSEQYFGPGTRLTVT.

Only one count was recorded for this clonotype. CDR3 DNA: TGCAGTGCTAGAGATTGGGGACAGGGGAGCTCCTACGAGCAGTACTTC. Amino acids: CSARDWGQGSSYEQYF. The chain uses TRBV20-1 and TRBJ2-7; 10 bases agree with TRBD1. This CDR3 is 16 amino acids long. V lost 0 bases, J lost 0 bases, and 5 bases stayed unmatched. In germline, CDR1 is DFQATT, CDR2 SNEGSKA (reference sequence).

This clonotype was seen only a few times. V gene TRBV7-6 combines with J gene TRBJ2-6; TRBD1 might be the D (6 bases). The CDR3 contains 16 residues. Germline CDR1 and CDR2: SGHVS and FNYEAQ. Trimming pared 3 bases from V and 2 bases from J, leaving 11 bases between. The CDR3 sequence: CASSFPYRAGANVLTF. CDR3 sequence (DNA): TGTGCCAGCAGCTTTCCCTACAGGGCTGGGGCCAACGTCCTGACTTTC.

This clonotype appeared a few times. The rearrangement joins TRBV6-1 to TRBJ2-7, with TRBD2 matching 10 bases. The CDR3 extends over 14 amino acids. Per germline, CDR1 MNHNS and CDR2 SASEGT. Trimming cost V 9 bases and J 4 bases; bases outside gene matches: 9. The CDR3 nucleotides are TGTGCCAGTACGCCACTAGCGGGAATATACGAGCAGTACTTC. It encodes CASTPLAGIYEQYF.

This clonotype was recorded a few times. The V and J genes are TRBV5-1 and TRBJ1-1; 7 bases agree with TRBD1. Trimming at V came to 4 bases and at J to 1 base, leaving 4 bases not matched to a gene. Looked up from germline, CDR1 is SGHRS and CDR2 is YFSETQ. The CDR3 runs to 14 residues. The chain's CDR3 is CASSERTGNTEAFF. CDR3 sequence (DNA): TGCGCCAGCAGCGAGAGGACAGGGAACACTGAAGCTTTCTTT.

The chain joins TRBV7-9 to TRBJ1-2; 7 bases are a match to TRBD1. Germline V gene data show CDR1 as SEHNR and CDR2 as FQNEAQ (reference sequence). Trimming removed 5 bases from V and 4 bases from J; junction bases left unmatched: 10. The CDR3 contains 15 residues. As DNA, the CDR3 is TGTGCCAGCAGCCCTTATTCAGACAGGGCCTATGGCTACACCTTC. This translates into CASSPYSDRAYGYTF.

The chain carries TRBV15 and TRBJ2-7, with 7 positions matching TRBD1. The J call is in doubt because the DNA end fits TRBJ2-5 better. Germline V CDR1 and CDR2: LNHNV, YYDKDF (reference sequence). The CDR3 is made up of 17 amino acids. The CDR3 DNA sequence: TGTGCCACCAGCAGAGATCAGTCGAGGGGGCGAGGGGAGACCCAGTACTTC. The encoded protein is CATSRDQSRGRGETQYF.

The chain carries TRBV20-1 and TRBJ2-5; the D gene could be TRBD1 or TRBD2 (6 bases each). The end of the DNA aligns better with TRBJ2-7, so the J call may be wrong. Germline values: CDR1 DFQATT, CDR2 SNEGSKA (reference sequence). The CDR3 contains 14 residues. The CDR3 here is CSGWGAGTPYEQYF. The DNA of the CDR3 is TGCAGTGGATGGGGGGCGGGAACTCCCTACGAGCAGTACTTC.

The gene calls are TRBV29-1 and TRBJ1-4, with D unclear. V was cut by 4 bases and J by 3 bases, with 6 bases left in between. Germline V gene lookup returns CDR1 SQVTM and CDR2 ANQGSEA. The CDR3 is made up of 12 amino acids. This CDR3 reads CSVGRSNEKLFF. CDR3 bases: TGCAGCGTTGGACGGTCTAATGAAAAACTGTTTTTT.

This rearrangement joins TRBV27 to TRBJ2-1; D is perhaps TRBD2 (6 bases). V was trimmed by 7 bases and J by 14 bases, leaving 21 bases between them. CDR3 length equals 13 residues. Germline loops: CDR1 MNHEY, CDR2 SMNVEV (reference sequence). The CDR3 reads CASMSPGPGRKFF. Here the CDR3 DNA reads TGTGCCAGCATGTCTCCCGGGCCCGGGAGAAAGTTCTTC.

The chain links TRBV28 to TRBJ2-4; the match to TRBD1 covers 7 bases. This CDR3 is built from 15 residues. Germline assignment: CDR1 MDHEN and CDR2 SYDVKM. V dropped 4 bases and J dropped 2; count of bases not matched to a gene: 5. CDR3 region: CASSYQTGSKNIQYF. The CDR3 DNA is TGTGCCAGCAGTTACCAGACAGGGTCCAAAAACATTCAGTACTTC.

The chain combines TRBV6-6 with TRBJ2-7; 7 bases are shared with TRBD2. CDR1 and CDR2 (germline): MNHNY, SVGAGI (reference sequence). This CDR3 has 15 amino acids. The junction had 10 bases not matched to a gene; V was cut back by 6 bases and J by 2 bases. CDR3 region: CASRMAGGETYEQYF. The CDR3 DNA sequence: TGTGCCAGCAGGATGGCTGGGGGGGAGACCTACGAGCAGTACTTC.